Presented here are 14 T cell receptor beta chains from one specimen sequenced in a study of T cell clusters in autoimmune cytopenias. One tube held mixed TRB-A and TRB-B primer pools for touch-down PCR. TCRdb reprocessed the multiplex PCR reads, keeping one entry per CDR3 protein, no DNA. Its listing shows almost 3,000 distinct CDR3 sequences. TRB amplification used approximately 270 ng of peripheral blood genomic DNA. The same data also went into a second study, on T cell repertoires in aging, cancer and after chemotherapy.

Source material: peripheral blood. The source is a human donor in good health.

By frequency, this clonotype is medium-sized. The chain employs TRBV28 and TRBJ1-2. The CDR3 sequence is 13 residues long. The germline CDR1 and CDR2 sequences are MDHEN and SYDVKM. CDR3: CASYRGGDYGYTF.

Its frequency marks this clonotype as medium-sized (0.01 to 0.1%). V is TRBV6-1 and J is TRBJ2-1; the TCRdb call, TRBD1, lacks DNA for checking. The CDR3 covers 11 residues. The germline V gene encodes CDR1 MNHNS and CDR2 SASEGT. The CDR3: CASSDYRGQFF.

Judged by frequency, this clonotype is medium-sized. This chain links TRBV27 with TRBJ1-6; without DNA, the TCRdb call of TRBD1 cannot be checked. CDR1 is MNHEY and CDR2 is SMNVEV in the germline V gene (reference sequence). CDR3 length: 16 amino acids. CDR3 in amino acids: CASSLQGPYYNSPLHF.

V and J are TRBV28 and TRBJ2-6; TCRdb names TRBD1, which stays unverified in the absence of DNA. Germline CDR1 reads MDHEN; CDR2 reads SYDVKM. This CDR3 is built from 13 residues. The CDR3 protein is CASSWDRGDVLTF.

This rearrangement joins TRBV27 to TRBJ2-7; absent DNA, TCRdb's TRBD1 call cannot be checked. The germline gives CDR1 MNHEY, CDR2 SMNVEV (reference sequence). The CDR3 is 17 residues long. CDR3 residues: CASSSMNSRDSAYEQYF.

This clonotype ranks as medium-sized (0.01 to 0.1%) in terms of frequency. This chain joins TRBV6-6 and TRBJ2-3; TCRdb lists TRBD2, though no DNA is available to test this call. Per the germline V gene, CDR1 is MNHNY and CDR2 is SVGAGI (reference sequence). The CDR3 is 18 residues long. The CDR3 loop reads CASSYSRASGEITDTQYF.

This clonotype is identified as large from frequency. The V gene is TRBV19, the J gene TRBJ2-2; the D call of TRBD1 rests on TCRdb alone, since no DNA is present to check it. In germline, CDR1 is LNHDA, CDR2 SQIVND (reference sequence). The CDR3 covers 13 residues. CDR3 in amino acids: CATQQGAIGELFF.

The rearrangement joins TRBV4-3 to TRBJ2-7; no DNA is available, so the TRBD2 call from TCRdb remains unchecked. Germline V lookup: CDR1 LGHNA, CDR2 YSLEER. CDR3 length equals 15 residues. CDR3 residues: CASSFLAGSSYEQYF.

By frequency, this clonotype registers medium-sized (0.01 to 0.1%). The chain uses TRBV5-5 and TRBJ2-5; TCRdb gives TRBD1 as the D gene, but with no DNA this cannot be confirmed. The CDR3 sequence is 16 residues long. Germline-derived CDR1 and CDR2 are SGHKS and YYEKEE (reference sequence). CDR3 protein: CASSAGQGSSQETQYF.

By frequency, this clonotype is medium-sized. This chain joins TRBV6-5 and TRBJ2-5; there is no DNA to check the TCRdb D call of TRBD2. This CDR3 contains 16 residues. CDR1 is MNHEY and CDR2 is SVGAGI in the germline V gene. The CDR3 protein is CASSYSRGGRGETQYF.

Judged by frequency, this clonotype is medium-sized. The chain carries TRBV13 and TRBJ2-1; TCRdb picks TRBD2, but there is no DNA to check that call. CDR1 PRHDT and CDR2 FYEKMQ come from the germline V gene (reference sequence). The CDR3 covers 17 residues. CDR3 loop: CASSFVLLAGGYNEQFF.

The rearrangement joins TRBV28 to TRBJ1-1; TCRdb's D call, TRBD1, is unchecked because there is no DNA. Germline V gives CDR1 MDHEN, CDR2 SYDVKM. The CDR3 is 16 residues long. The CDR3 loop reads CASSSPRSAMNTEAFF.

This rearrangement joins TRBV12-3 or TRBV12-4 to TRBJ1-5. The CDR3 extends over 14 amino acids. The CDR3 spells CASSGAYSNQPQHF.

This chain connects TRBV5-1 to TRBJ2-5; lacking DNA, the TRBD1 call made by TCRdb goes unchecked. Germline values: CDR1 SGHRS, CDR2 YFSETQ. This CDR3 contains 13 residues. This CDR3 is CASSPGGWETQYF.